This T cell receptor beta chain was identified in a study of blood T cell repertoires in COVID-19. About the study: Collection of acute and convalescent COVID-19 samples took place in the United States, Italy and Spain. PBMCs, B-cell-depleted T cells, or T cells provided the cDNA or gDNA that made up the material.

Trimming pared 5 bases from V and 3 bases from J, leaving 11 bases between. Germline V gives CDR1 SEHNR, CDR2 FQNEAQ (reference sequence). This CDR3 spans 15 amino acids. Generated by immunoSEQ multiplex PCR, the TCRdb table keeps only in-frame clones and is missing some. The sample comprises over 70,000 clones, 75% to 90% of which are singletons, and roughly 4.6% rests with the top ten. The receptor was isolated from a man older than 75 with acute or convalescent COVID-19. Material for sequencing was peripheral blood. The chain employs TRBV7-9 and TRBJ1-6; D not certain. The CDR3 sequence: CASSPQRDYNSPLHF. Written as DNA, the CDR3 is TGTGCCAGCAGCCCACAGCGGGACTATAATTCACCCCTCCACTTT.